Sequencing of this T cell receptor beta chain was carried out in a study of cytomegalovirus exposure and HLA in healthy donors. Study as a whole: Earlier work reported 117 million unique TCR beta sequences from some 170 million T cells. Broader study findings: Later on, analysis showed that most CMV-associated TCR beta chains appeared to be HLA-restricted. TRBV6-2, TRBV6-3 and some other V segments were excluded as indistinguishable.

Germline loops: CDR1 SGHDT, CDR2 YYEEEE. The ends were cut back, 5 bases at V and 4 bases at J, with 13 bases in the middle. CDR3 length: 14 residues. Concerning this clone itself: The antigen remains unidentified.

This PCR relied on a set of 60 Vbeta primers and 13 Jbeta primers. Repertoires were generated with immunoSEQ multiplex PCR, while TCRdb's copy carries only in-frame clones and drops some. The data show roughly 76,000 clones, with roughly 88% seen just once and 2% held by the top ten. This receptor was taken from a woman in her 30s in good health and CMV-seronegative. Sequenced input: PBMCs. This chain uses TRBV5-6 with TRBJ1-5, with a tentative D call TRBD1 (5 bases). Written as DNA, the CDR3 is TGTGCCAGCAGAAGAGACAGAAATAATCAGCCCCAGCATTTT. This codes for CASRRDRNNQPQHF.